The source of this T cell receptor (delta chain) is a study of Vδ1+ human thymocytes. Extracted RNA was reverse transcribed into cDNA. CDR3 amplicons came from multiplex PCR with pooled V-gene forward and constant-region reverse primers. TCRdb redid the clone calls on the multiplex PCR reads with CATT. Seen here are about 58,000 delta-chain clones, more than 12% observed once, and the top ten hold approximately 0.4%. After alphabeta T cell depletion, CD3+ Vdelta1+ Vdelta2- thymocytes were sorted. Sorted Vdelta1+ thymocytes were about 97% to 99.6% pure. Details on this clone: Its antigen is undetermined.

General observations from the study: In the thymus, TRG and TRD repertoires looked highly polyclonal with Gaussian CDR3 lengths. Thymic delta-chain repertoires held 20% to 25% Vdelta2 sequences and few Vdelta3, despite high sort purity. TRG sequences recurred across donors, whereas TRD sequences stayed essentially private.

The V gene's germline CDR1 is TSWWSYY and CDR2 QGS. The CDR3 is made up of 19 amino acids. V was clipped by 5 bases and J by 0 bases; unmatched bases: 18. This TCR derives from a girl less than two years old who had congenital heart surgery. The rearrangement links TRDV1 to TRDJ1; TRDD3 matches 7 bases. Specimen: Vdelta1+ gamma-delta thymocytes from the thymus. Noted subset: FACS-sorted CD3+ TCRalphabeta- TCRVdelta1+ TCRVdelta2- thymocytes. The CDR3 nucleotides read TGTGCTCTTGGGCCCAAGCTTTTTGAACTGGGGATCAACACCGATAAACTCATCTTT. Amino acids: CALGPKLFELGINTDKLIF.